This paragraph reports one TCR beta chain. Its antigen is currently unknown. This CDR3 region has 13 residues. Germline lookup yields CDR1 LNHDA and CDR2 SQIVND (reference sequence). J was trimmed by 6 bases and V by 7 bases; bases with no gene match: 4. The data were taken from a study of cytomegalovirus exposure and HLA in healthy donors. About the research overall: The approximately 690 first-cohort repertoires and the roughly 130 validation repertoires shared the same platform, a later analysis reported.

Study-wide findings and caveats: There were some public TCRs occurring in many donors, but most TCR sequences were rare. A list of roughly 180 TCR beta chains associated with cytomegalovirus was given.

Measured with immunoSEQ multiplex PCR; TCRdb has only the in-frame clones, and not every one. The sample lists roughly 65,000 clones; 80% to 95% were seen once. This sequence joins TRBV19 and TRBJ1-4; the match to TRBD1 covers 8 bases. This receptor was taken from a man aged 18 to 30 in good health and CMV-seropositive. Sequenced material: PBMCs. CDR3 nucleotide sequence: TGTGCCAGTACCTCACAGGGGGATGAAAAACTGTTTTTT. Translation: CASTSQGDEKLFF.